This TCR beta chain is drawn from a study of human T cells and chemical hapten exposure. Findings and caveats of the study: Higher patch test scores went with higher counts of PT1 expanded TCRs.

From germline, CDR1 is DFQATT and CDR2 SNEGSKA (reference sequence). V gave up 1 base and J gave up 11 bases, with 20 bases separating them. This CDR3 spans 14 amino acids. Time point of the sample: patch test 1, 2 weeks after DPC sensitization. Treatment defined: therapeutic diphenylcyclopropenone sensitization with weekly scalp DPC. The authors extracted total RNA from unfractionated whole blood. Patients had alopecia, were aged 18 to 70, and were not pregnant. One entry per CDR3 protein results from TCRdb running MiXCR on the RACE reads. The sample lists approximately 52,000 distinct CDR3 sequences, about 11% occurring once. This clonotype has a count of ten or more. The antigen is unknown.

The sequence derives from a woman aged 40 to 50 with alopecia areata. Some clones in this sample may be carry-over from other donors' samples. The V call is TRBV20-1, the J call TRBJ1-1; no clear D gene. The sequencing here drew on whole blood, taken in connection with sensitization to the hapten diphenylcyclopropenone (DPC). CDR3 amino acids: CSARAGEAGGGAFF. CDR3 bases: TGCAGTGCTAGAGCTGGCGAGGCAGGCGGAGGTGCTTTCTTT.